The present T cell receptor beta chain was sequenced within a study of CD8 T cells in ankylosing spondylitis. Overall study results and limits: Disease-linked clones bore a CD8+ phenotype, appearing relatively rarely in peripheral blood.

The V gene's germline CDR1 is SEHNR and CDR2 FQNEAQ (reference sequence). The CDR3 contains 13 residues. Trimming cost V 5 bases and J 5 bases, with 10 bases left between them. A quantitative 5'-RACE method, one with molecular barcodes, was used to make TCR beta libraries. MiXCR, applied by TCRdb to the 5' RACE reads, yields one record per CDR3 protein. The sample carries under 200,000 distinct CDR3 sequences, roughly 10% recorded once. About this clonotype: Its antigen remains unidentified.

The sequenced sample consisted of blood, either unsorted or a sorted T cell fraction (not recorded which). The V call is TRBV7-9, the J call TRBJ2-1; D is uncertain. This TCR came from a female donor with ankylosing spondylitis or in good health (not recorded which). The CDR3, as DNA: TGTGCCAGCAGCCTTCGGGCCGACAATGAGCAGTTCTTC. Protein product: CASSLRADNEQFF.